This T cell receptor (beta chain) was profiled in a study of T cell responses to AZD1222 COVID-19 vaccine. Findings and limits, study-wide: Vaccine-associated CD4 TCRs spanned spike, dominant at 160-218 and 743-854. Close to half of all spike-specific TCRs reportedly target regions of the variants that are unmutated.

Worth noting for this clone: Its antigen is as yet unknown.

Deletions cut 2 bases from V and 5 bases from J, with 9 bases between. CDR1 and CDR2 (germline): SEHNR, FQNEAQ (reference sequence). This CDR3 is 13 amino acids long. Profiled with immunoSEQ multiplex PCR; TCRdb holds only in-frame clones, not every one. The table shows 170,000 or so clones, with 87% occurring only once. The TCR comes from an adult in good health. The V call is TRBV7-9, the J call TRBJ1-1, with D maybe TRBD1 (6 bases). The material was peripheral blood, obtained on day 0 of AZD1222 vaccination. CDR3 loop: CASSLRQDTEAFF. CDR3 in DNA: TGTGCCAGCAGCTTAAGACAGGATACTGAAGCTTTCTTT. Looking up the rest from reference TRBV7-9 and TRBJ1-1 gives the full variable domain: DTGVSQNPRHKITKRGQNVTFRCDPISEHNRLYWYRQTLGQGPEFLTYFQNEAQLEKSRLLSDRFSAERPKGSFSTLEIQRTEQGDSAMYLCASSLRQDTEAFFGQGTRLTVV.